This T cell receptor beta chain stems from a study of blood T cells in healthy people across ages. Isolated PBMCs totaled at least 6 million in each sample. It was with a sample-barcoded 5' primer and a J-beta primer mix that a second PCR of roughly 7 to 12 cycles was run. TCRdb itself ran the 5' RACE reads through MiXCR, one entry per CDR3 protein. The sample lists around 1,800,000 distinct CDR3 sequences; about two fifths were seen once. The CDR3 has 16 residues. V gave up 7 bases and J gave up 7 bases, with 25 bases separating them. Germline CDR1 and CDR2: SGHVS and FQNEAQ. The sequencing sample was made of blood. V usage is TRBV7-8 and J usage is TRBJ1-2; the D gene is possibly TRBD1 (5 bases). This clonotype originated in a human donor in good health. CDR3 loop: CASTLVSGPFDCGYTF. The CDR3 nucleotides are TGTGCCAGCACCCTTGTTTCGGGACCGTTTGACTGTGGCTACACCTTC.